The 19 T cell receptor beta chains below all came from one sample that was sequenced in a study of shared T cell receptors in the human thymus (dated by TCRdb to about 2021). Libraries were made using the immunoSEQ multiplex PCR assay. TCRdb carries this immuneACCESS record with in-frame sequences only. Its versions omit some clonotypes, under half of them owing to an unresolved V gene in the studies checked, with the rest unexplained. The sample table holds hundreds of thousands of clones, of which 88% were seen once. About 0.01% of the sample belongs to the ten largest clones. A further study also used this sample, focusing on human thymus T cells.

Specimen: thymocytes. The receptors come from a boy younger than two with a congenital heart defect. Donor details come from another sample of the same person, matched by shared clones.

The rearrangement links TRBV18 to TRBJ2-7; 9 positions match TRBD1. CDR1 is KGHSH, CDR2 LQKENI, per germline. The CDR3 spans 17 residues. Trimming cost V 3 bases and J 3 bases; bases outside gene matches: 12. The CDR3 region has the DNA TGTGCCAGCTCACCCGGGACAGGGCCCTTTTCGCGCTACGAGCAGTACTTC. Protein: CASSPGTGPFSRYEQYF.

The chain has TRBV19 and TRBJ2-7; the match to TRBD2 covers 7 bases. The J segment lost 4 bases and the V segment lost 1 base, leaving 7 bases of the junction unmatched. CDR3 size: 15 residues. In germline, CDR1 is LNHDA, CDR2 SQIVND (reference sequence). The CDR3 loop is CASSIAGGSRYEQYF. The CDR3 nucleotides are TGTGCCAGTAGTATAGCAGGCGGGAGCCGGTACGAGCAGTACTTC. The variable domain in full, completed from reference TRBV19 and TRBJ2-7, reads DGGITQSPKYLFRKEGQNVTLSCEQNLNHDAMYWYRQDPGQGLRLIYYSQIVNDFQKGDIAEGYSVSREKKESFPLTVTSAQKNPTAFYLCASSIAGGSRYEQYFGPGTRLTVT.

The chain carries TRBV5-1 and TRBJ2-7; TRBD2 matches 9 bases. This CDR3 is 15 amino acids long. The germline CDR1 and CDR2 sequences are SGHRS and YFSETQ. V lost 4 bases, J lost 3 bases, and 8 bases stayed unmatched. CDR3 nucleotides: TGCGCCAGCAGCACCCGACTAGCGGTCAGCTACGAGCAGTACTTC. It codes for CASSTRLAVSYEQYF.

The chain links TRBV5-4 to TRBJ2-3, with 10 bases that match TRBD2. Unmatched junction bases numbered 2, after V lost 1 base and J lost 0 bases. The germline V gene has CDR1 SGHNT and CDR2 YYREEE (reference sequence). This CDR3 contains 16 residues. In nucleotides, the CDR3 is TGTGCCAGCAGCTTGACTAGCGGGATCAGCACAGATACGCAGTATTTT. Amino acids: CASSLTSGISTDTQYF.

The chain uses TRBV11-3 and TRBJ2-2; 10 nucleotides match TRBD1. The CDR3 spans 18 residues. Germline CDR1 and CDR2: SGHNT and YENEEA. V was clipped by 1 base and J by 5 bases; unmatched bases: 10. The CDR3 loop reads CASSLGPDRGRSTGELFF. The DNA of the CDR3 is TGTGCCAGCAGCTTAGGCCCGGACAGGGGGAGGTCTACCGGGGAGCTGTTTTTT. Looking up the rest from reference TRBV11-3 and TRBJ2-2 gives the full variable domain: EAGVVQSPRYKIIEKKQPVAFWCNPISGHNTLYWYLQNLGQGPELLIRYENEEAVDDSQLPKDRFSAERLKGVDSTLKIQPAELGDSAVYLCASSLGPDRGRSTGELFFGEGSRLTVL.

The V call is TRBV5-1, the J call TRBJ1-1; D gene unclear. The CDR3 extends over 16 amino acids. Germline CDR1 is SGHRS and CDR2 is YFSETQ. Trimming stripped 7 bases from V and 0 bases from J, with 19 bases between. The chain's CDR3 is CASRRGPSKLNTEAFF. The CDR3 coding sequence is TGCGCCAGCCGGAGAGGGCCGAGCAAGTTGAACACTGAAGCTTTCTTT.

This chain links TRBV7-2 with TRBJ1-3; possible D gene TRBD1, 6 bases. Trimming stripped 10 bases from V and 0 bases from J, with 13 bases between. The CDR3 covers 14 residues. The germline gives CDR1 SGHTA, CDR2 FQGNSA. The DNA of the CDR3 is TGTGCCACCAGGGGTTACAGCTCTGGAAACACCATATATTTT. It specifies CATRGYSSGNTIYF.

V usage is TRBV2 and J usage is TRBJ2-1, with TRBD1 matching 8 bases. This CDR3 is 15 amino acids long. Trimming removed 1 base from V and 9 bases from J; junction bases left unmatched: 8. The germline CDR1 and CDR2 sequences are SNHLY and FYNNEI. The chain's CDR3 is CASSEEGQVVGEQFF. In DNA, the CDR3 is TGTGCCAGCAGTGAAGAGGGACAGGTTGTCGGTGAGCAGTTCTTC. The full variable domain, its missing parts supplied by reference TRBV2 and TRBJ2-1, is EPEVTQTPSHQVTQMGQEVILRCVPISNHLYFYWYRQILGQKVEFLVSFYNNEISEKSEIFDDQFSVERPDGSNFTLKIRSTKLEDSAMYFCASSEEGQVVGEQFFGPGTRLTVL.

This chain uses TRBV27 with TRBJ2-6; no reliable D call. The ends were cut back, 4 bases at V and 0 bases at J, with 10 bases in the middle. CDR3 length: 16 residues. CDR1 MNHEY and CDR2 SMNVEV come from the germline V gene (reference sequence). The CDR3 nucleotides read TGTGCCAGCAGTTCCGCCGGTGGCTCTGGGGCCAACGTCCTGACTTTC. Protein product: CASSSAGGSGANVLTF. Together with reference TRBV27 and TRBJ2-6, the CDR3 gives the full variable domain: EAQVTQNPRYLITVTGKKLTVTCSQNMNHEYMSWYRQDPGLGLRQIYYSMNVEVTDKGDVPEGYKVSRKEKRNFPLILESPSPNQTSLYFCASSSAGGSGANVLTFGAGSRLTVL.

CDR3: CASSRTIPGQGGRETQYF. CDR3 coding DNA: TGTGCCAGCAGCCGCACTATCCCGGGACAGGGAGGAAGGGAGACCCAGTACTTC. V and J are TRBV11-3 and TRBJ2-5, with 9 bases lining up with TRBD1. This CDR3 spans 18 amino acids. J was trimmed by 5 bases and V by 5 bases; bases with no gene match: 18. CDR1 SGHNT and CDR2 YENEEA come from the germline V gene. Combining the CDR3 with reference TRBV11-3 and TRBJ2-5 gives the whole variable domain EAGVVQSPRYKIIEKKQPVAFWCNPISGHNTLYWYLQNLGQGPELLIRYENEEAVDDSQLPKDRFSAERLKGVDSTLKIQPAELGDSAVYLCASSRTIPGQGGRETQYFGPGTRLLVL.

The rearrangement joins TRBV2 to TRBJ2-5, with 10 bases that match TRBD2. CDR1 is SNHLY, CDR2 FYNNEI, per germline. This CDR3 has 15 residues. The V gene end was trimmed by 5 bases and the J gene end by 5 bases; junction bases not matched to a gene: 8. The CDR3 DNA reads as TGTGCCAGCAGTTCCCTAGCGGGAGTAGGGGAGACCCAGTACTTC. It encodes CASSSLAGVGETQYF.

This chain links TRBV28 with TRBJ1-4; perhaps TRBD1 as D (6 bases). The CDR3 is 16 amino acids. Trimming pared 2 bases from V and 6 bases from J, leaving 16 bases between. CDR1 MDHEN and CDR2 SYDVKM come from the germline V gene. CDR3 nucleotide sequence: TGTGCCAGCAGTTTAGAAGGGGGGGGCGCTTATGAAAAACTGTTTTTT. Its protein is CASSLEGGGAYEKLFF.

This clone is a singleton in its sample. The V call is TRBV18, the J call TRBJ2-2; possible D gene TRBD1, 5 bases. Trimming cost V 6 bases and J 1 base, with 30 bases left between them. Germline V lookup: CDR1 KGHSH, CDR2 LQKENI. This CDR3 spans 21 amino acids. The CDR3 bases are TGTGCCAGCTCCTCACCAAGGAGCAGGACACCCAAAGGGCTGAACACCGGGGAGCTGTTTTTT. This codes for CASSSPRSRTPKGLNTGELFF.

CDR3 DNA: TGTGCCAGCTCACGCCCCCCTAAGACCCAGTACTTC. Translated: CASSRPPKTQYF. The chain employs TRBV18 and TRBJ2-5, with D unclear. CDR1 KGHSH and CDR2 LQKENI come from the germline V gene. The V gene lost 4 bases and the J gene lost 6 bases, with 9 bases spanning the gap. This CDR3 is 12 amino acids long.

The chain is built from TRBV10-3 and TRBJ2-7, with TRBD2 as a possible D gene (6 bases). CDR1 is ENHRY and CDR2 is SYGVKD in the germline V gene. Trimming took off 4 bases at V and 1 base at J, with 11 bases between the two ends. The CDR3 is 14 residues long. The CDR3 region is CAISAASDSYEQYF. CDR3 bases: TGTGCCATCAGTGCGGCTAGCGATTCCTACGAGCAGTACTTC.

This clone was detected only a few times. The chain recombines TRBV19 with TRBJ2-1, with 9 bases matching TRBD2. CDR3 length: 14 residues. CDR1 is LNHDA and CDR2 is SQIVND in the germline V gene (reference sequence). With 1 base clipped from V and 5 bases from J, the junction kept 0 bases outside the gene matches. The CDR3 protein is CASSIGTSDNEQFF. The CDR3 bases are TGTGCCAGTAGTATAGGGACTAGCGACAATGAGCAGTTCTTC.

This sequence joins TRBV4-3 and TRBJ2-1; D is unresolved. Trimming took 0 bases from V and 2 from J, leaving 11 bases between them. There are 16 residues in the CDR3. Germline CDR1 LGHNA, CDR2 YSLEER. The CDR3 region has the DNA TGCGCCAGCAGCCAAGAGCGGTACGGCGCCTACAATGAGCAGTTCTTC. Its translation: CASSQERYGAYNEQFF.

This clone was counted a single time. The chain uses TRBV6-1 and TRBJ2-7, with TRBD2 identical over 9 bases. Germline V gene lookup returns CDR1 MNHNS and CDR2 SASEGT. Trimming at V came to 4 bases and at J to 2 bases, leaving 6 bases not matched to a gene. The CDR3 length is 15 residues. The CDR3 region is CASSGLLAGTYEQYF. CDR3 nucleotide sequence: TGTGCCAGCAGTGGGCTACTAGCGGGTACCTACGAGCAGTACTTC.

V is TRBV28 and J is TRBJ2-1; tentative D call: TRBD2 (6 bases). CDR1 and CDR2 (germline): MDHEN, SYDVKM. There are 14 residues in the CDR3. Trimming pared 1 base from V and 3 bases from J, leaving 7 bases between. CDR3 residues: CASSLLGGYNEQFF. The CDR3 nucleotides are TGTGCCAGCAGTTTATTGGGAGGCTACAATGAGCAGTTCTTC.